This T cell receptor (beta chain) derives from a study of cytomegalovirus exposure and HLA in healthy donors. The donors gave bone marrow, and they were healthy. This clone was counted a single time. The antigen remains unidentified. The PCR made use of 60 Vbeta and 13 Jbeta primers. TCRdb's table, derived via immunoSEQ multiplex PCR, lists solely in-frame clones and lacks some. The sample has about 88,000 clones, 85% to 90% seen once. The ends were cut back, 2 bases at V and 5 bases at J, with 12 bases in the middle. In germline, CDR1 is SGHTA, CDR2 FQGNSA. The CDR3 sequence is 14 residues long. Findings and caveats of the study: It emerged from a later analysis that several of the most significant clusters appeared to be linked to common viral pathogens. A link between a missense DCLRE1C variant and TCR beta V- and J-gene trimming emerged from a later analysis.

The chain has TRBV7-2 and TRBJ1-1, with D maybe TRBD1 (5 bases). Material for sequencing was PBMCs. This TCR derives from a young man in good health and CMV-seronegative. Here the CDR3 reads CASSLSFRGTEAFF. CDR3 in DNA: TGTGCCAGCAGCTTATCATTTCGGGGGACTGAAGCTTTCTTT.